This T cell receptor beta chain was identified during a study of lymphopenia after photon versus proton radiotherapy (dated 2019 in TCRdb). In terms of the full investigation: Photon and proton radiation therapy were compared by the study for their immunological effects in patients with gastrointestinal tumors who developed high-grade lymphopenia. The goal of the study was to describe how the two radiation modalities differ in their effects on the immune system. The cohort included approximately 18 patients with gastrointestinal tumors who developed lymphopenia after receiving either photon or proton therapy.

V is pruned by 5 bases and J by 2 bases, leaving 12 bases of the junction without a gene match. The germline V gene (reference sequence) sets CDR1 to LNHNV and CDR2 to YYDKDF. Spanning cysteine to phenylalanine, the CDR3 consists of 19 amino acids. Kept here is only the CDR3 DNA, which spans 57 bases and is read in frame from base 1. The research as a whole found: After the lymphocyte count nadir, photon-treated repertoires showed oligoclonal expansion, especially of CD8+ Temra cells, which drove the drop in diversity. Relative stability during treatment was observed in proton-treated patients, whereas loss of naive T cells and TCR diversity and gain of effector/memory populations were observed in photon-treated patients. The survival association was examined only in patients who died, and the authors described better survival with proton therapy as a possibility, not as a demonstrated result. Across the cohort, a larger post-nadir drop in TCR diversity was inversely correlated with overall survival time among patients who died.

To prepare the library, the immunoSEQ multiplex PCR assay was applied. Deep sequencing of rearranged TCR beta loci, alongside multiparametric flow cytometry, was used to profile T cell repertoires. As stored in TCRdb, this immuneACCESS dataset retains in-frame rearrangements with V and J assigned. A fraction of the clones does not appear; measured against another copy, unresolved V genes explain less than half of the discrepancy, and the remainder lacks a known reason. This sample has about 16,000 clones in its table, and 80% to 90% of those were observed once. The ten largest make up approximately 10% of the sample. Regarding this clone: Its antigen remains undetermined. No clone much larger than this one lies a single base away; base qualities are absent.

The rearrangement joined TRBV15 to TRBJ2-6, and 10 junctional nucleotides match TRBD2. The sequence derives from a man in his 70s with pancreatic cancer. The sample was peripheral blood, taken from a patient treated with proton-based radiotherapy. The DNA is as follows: TGTGCCACCAGCCTTATAGCGGGGGGCCCCTCCGCTGGGGCCAACGTCCTGACTTTC. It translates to CATSLIAGGPSAGANVLTF.